This TCR beta chain is drawn from a study of T cell responses to AZD1222 COVID-19 vaccine. For the study at large: Analyses pooled second doses at about 4 or about 12 weeks.

Points on this clone: The antigen remains unidentified.

CDR1 is MNHEY, CDR2 SVGAGI, per germline. Trimming left V 6 bases short and J 8 bases short, with 10 bases between. The CDR3 is 12 residues long. General study findings and limits: Repertoire sampling happened only post peak T cell response. Clonal diversity may have been underestimated in mostly white British donors.

The assay was immunoSEQ multiplex PCR, and TCRdb's table has in-frame clones only and misses some. Here the sample spans under 110,000 clones, less than 90% being singletons. The V gene is TRBV6-5, the J gene TRBJ1-4; D unresolved. This TCR was sampled from an adult in good health. Sequenced material: peripheral blood, taken on day 0 of AZD1222 vaccination. The CDR3 region has the DNA TGTGCCAGCAGGGCCCCATCCGAAAAACTGTTTTTT. Translation gives CASRAPSEKLFF.